This TCR beta chain is from a study of early T cells in non-severe SARS-CoV-2 infection. V dropped 5 bases and J dropped 2 bases, with 16 bases sitting between them. CDR3 size: 15 residues. Germline V lookup: CDR1 SGHTA, CDR2 FQGNSA. Each CDR3 protein gets one entry after TCRdb re-called the 5' RACE reads with MiXCR. Among more than 65,000 distinct CDR3 sequences listed, 12% were seen once. The rearrangement joins TRBV7-2 to TRBJ2-7; D not certain. This TCR derives from an adult who was a healthcare worker with PCR-confirmed SARS-CoV-2 infection or an uninfected control (not recorded which). This specimen consisted of whole blood, obtained at baseline. The CDR3 loop is CASSTQPQATYEQYF. In DNA, the CDR3 is TGTGCCAGCAGCACCCAACCCCAGGCTACCTACGAGCAGTACTTC. Using reference TRBV7-2 and TRBJ2-7 for the parts outside the CDR3, the full variable domain is GAGVSQSPSNKVTEKGKDVELRCDPISGHTALYWYRQSLGQGLEFLIYFQGNSAPDKSGLPSDRFSAERTGGSVSTLTIQRTQQEDSAVYLCASSTQPQATYEQYFGPGTRLTVT.